A single sample is the source of the 19 T cell receptor beta chains below, sequenced in a study of OX40 agonist ivuxolimab in advanced cancers. Sequenced by immunoSEQ multiplex PCR; TCRdb stores in-frame clones only, minus some. This sample has 85,000 to 120,000 clones, with 90% found just once. This sample comprised CD4+ or CD8+ T cells sorted from blood, obtained in a trial of the OX40 agonist ivuxolimab. The receptors come from an adult with an advanced solid tumor such as melanoma, head and neck, liver or kidney cancer.

The rearrangement joins TRBV4-3 to TRBJ1-1; tentative D call: TRBD1 (5 bases). Per germline, CDR1 LGHNA and CDR2 YSLEER. The CDR3 contains 14 residues. Trimming pared 1 base from V and 4 bases from J, leaving 10 bases between. CDR3 nucleotides: TGCGCCAGCAGCCAAGTCAGGGCGGGCACTGAAGCTTTCTTT. This gives the protein CASSQVRAGTEAFF.

V is TRBV12-5 and J is TRBJ2-6; D is undetermined. Trimming shortened V by 4 bases and J by 2 bases, and 0 bases separated the two germline ends. Germline V gene sequence: CDR1 LGHNT, CDR2 FRNRAP. This CDR3 is 12 amino acids long. In DNA form, the CDR3 reads TGTGCTAGTGGTTCTGGGGCCAACGTCCTGACTTTC. Translation gives CASGSGANVLTF.

The chain combines TRBV10-3 with TRBJ2-3, with 7 positions matching TRBD1. Germline V lookup: CDR1 ENHRY, CDR2 SYGVKD. The ends lost 10 bases at V and 6 bases at J; junction bases unmatched: 16. This CDR3 is built from 15 residues. CDR3: CATLSRGQAWDTQYF. CDR3 coding DNA: TGTGCCACGTTAAGCCGAGGACAGGCCTGGGATACGCAGTATTTT.

This chain uses TRBV5-4 with TRBJ1-1, with 8 bases matching TRBD1. The CDR3 has 13 amino acids. After removal of 4 bases from V and 3 bases from J, the junction contained 2 bases not matched to a gene. Germline V lookup: CDR1 SGHNT, CDR2 YYREEE (reference sequence). The CDR3 nucleotides are TGTGCCAGCAGCGAGACAGGGGACACTGAAGCTTTCTTT. Translation: CASSETGDTEAFF.

V usage is TRBV5-4 and J usage is TRBJ1-5; D gene ambiguous. Per the germline V gene, CDR1 is SGHNT and CDR2 is YYREEE (reference sequence). The CDR3 sequence is 13 residues long. V lost 4 bases and J lost 1, with 6 bases in between. The DNA of the CDR3 is TGTGCCAGCAGCCTAGACAGCAATCAGCCCCAGCATTTT. Its translation: CASSLDSNQPQHF.

The chain combines TRBV6-5 with TRBJ2-7, with TRBD1 identical over 7 bases. Unmatched junction bases numbered 7, after V lost 5 bases and J lost 3 bases. Germline V gene lookup returns CDR1 MNHEY and CDR2 SVGAGI. The CDR3 extends over 14 amino acids. In DNA, the CDR3 is TGTGCCAGCAGTAGAGACAGGGATAACTACGAGCAGTACTTC. This gives the protein CASSRDRDNYEQYF.

This clone showed up just once. The CDR3 region is CASSLGASVTYEQYF. The DNA for the CDR3 is TGCGCCAGCAGCTTGGGGGCTAGCGTGACCTACGAGCAGTACTTC. This chain uses TRBV5-1 with TRBJ2-7; possibly TRBD2 for D (6 bases). The germline V and J ends were trimmed by 0 bases and 2 bases, with 12 bases remaining between them. This CDR3 has 15 residues. Germline loops: CDR1 SGHRS, CDR2 YFSETQ.

The chain recombines TRBV18 with TRBJ1-6; D is perhaps TRBD1 (6 bases). The CDR3 has 16 residues. Germline lookup yields CDR1 KGHSH and CDR2 LQKENI. V was trimmed by 0 bases and J by 6 bases, leaving 12 bases between them. CDR3 region: CASSPPSGHPNSPLHF. CDR3 bases: TGTGCCAGCTCACCACCATCGGGACATCCTAATTCACCCCTCCACTTT. The full variable domain, in which reference TRBV18 and TRBJ1-6 provide the parts outside the CDR3, is NAGVMQNPRHLVRRRGQEARLRCSPMKGHSHVYWYRQLPEEGLKFMVYLQKENIIDESGMPKERFSAEFPKEGPSILRIQQVVRGDSAAYFCASSPPSGHPNSPLHFGNGTRLTVT.

The gene calls are TRBV7-2 and TRBJ2-2; the D is unclear. Trimming took 5 bases from V and 8 from J, leaving 9 bases between them. The germline CDR1 and CDR2 sequences are SGHTA and FQGNSA. The CDR3 length is 12 residues. CDR3: CASSLSSGELFF. DNA of the CDR3: TGTGCCAGCAGCCTTAGTTCGGGGGAGCTGTTTTTT.

V gene TRBV28 combines with J gene TRBJ2-1; no clear D. Trimming shortened V by 7 bases and J by 4 bases, and 17 bases separated the two germline ends. The CDR3 length is 15 residues. Germline V lookup: CDR1 MDHEN, CDR2 SYDVKM. Here the CDR3 DNA reads TGTGCCAGCACTCCCTCCCTGGCAGGTTACAATGAGCAGTTCTTC. As protein: CASTPSLAGYNEQFF.

This chain uses TRBV14 with TRBJ1-6; 8 nucleotides align to TRBD1. The germline CDR1 and CDR2 sequences are SGHDN and FVKESK. The V and J ends lost 1 base and 7 bases, in that order; junction bases with no gene match: 3. CDR3 length: 15 residues. CDR3 coding DNA: TGTGCCAGCAGCCAAGTTACAGGGGGGAATTCACCCCTCCACTTT. This gives the protein CASSQVTGGNSPLHF.

The gene calls are TRBV5-1 and TRBJ2-5, with 13 positions matching TRBD2. Unmatched junction bases numbered 6, after V lost 0 bases and J lost 7 bases. Germline CDR1 reads SGHRS; CDR2 reads YFSETQ. The CDR3 is made up of 16 amino acids. The chain's CDR3 is CASSLDTSGGAGTQYF. The CDR3 bases are TGCGCCAGCAGCTTGGATACTAGCGGGGGGGCAGGGACCCAGTACTTC.

V usage is TRBV6-5 and J usage is TRBJ1-2; maybe TRBD1 (6 bases). Germline loops: CDR1 MNHEY, CDR2 SVGAGI. This CDR3 is 13 amino acids long. The ends were cut back, 2 bases at V and 4 bases at J, with 8 bases in the middle. CDR3 protein: CASSYPTGYGYTF. The CDR3 nucleotides read TGTGCCAGCAGTTACCCGACAGGCTATGGCTACACCTTC.

CDR3 nucleotide sequence: TGTGCCAGTAGCCAAGGGACAGGGGGCTCCTCTACGAACCCGTATGGCTACACCTTC. Protein sequence: CASSQGTGGSSTNPYGYTF. This chain uses TRBV19 with TRBJ1-2, with 12 positions matching TRBD1. Germline trimming cut 6 bases from V and 5 bases from J; bases unmatched to any gene: 19. The CDR3 length is 19 residues. CDR1 is LNHDA, CDR2 SQIVND, per germline (reference sequence).

This rearrangement joins TRBV18 to TRBJ2-7; D ambiguous. Trimming removed 2 bases from V and 0 bases from J, with 5 bases in between. The germline gives CDR1 KGHSH, CDR2 LQKENI. This CDR3 has 13 residues. The CDR3 DNA is TGTGCCAGCTCACCAGACATCTCCTACGAGCAGTACTTC. Translation: CASSPDISYEQYF. The whole variable domain, filled in from reference TRBV18 and TRBJ2-7, reads NAGVMQNPRHLVRRRGQEARLRCSPMKGHSHVYWYRQLPEEGLKFMVYLQKENIIDESGMPKERFSAEFPKEGPSILRIQQVVRGDSAAYFCASSPDISYEQYFGPGTRLTVT.

The J gene is TRBJ1-4, the V gene TRBV28, with a possible D match to TRBD1 (6 bases). V was cut by 5 bases and J by 3 bases, with 22 bases left in between. The CDR3 is made up of 18 amino acids. Per the germline V gene, CDR1 is MDHEN and CDR2 is SYDVKM. CDR3 coding DNA: TGTGCCAGCAGTGGAGGAACAGGGAACTTTTTGTCTAATGAAAAACTGTTTTTT. Its protein product is CASSGGTGNFLSNEKLFF.

The chain joins TRBV5-4 to TRBJ1-2; D is possibly TRBD1 (5 bases). V lost 3 bases and J 8 bases, leaving 14 bases between the germline ends. CDR1 is SGHNT, CDR2 YYREEE, per germline (reference sequence). CDR3 length: 13 residues. CDR3 sequence reads: CASSSTGRIGYTF. The CDR3 DNA follows: TGTGCCAGCAGCTCAACGGGACGTATCGGCTACACCTTC. The full variable domain, its missing parts supplied by reference TRBV5-4 and TRBJ1-2, is ETGVTQSPTHLIKTRGQQVTLRCSSQSGHNTVSWYQQALGQGPQFIFQYYREEENGRGNFPPRFSGLQFPNYSSELNVNALELDDSALYLCASSSTGRIGYTFGSGTRLTVV.

The chain combines TRBV5-1 with TRBJ2-5, with TRBD1 matching over 9 bases. The CDR3 covers 15 residues. Per germline, CDR1 SGHRS and CDR2 YFSETQ. J was trimmed by 3 bases and V by 4 bases; bases with no gene match: 7. The CDR3 sequence: CASSHDRGGEETQYF. DNA for the CDR3: TGCGCCAGCAGCCACGACAGGGGGGGAGAAGAGACCCAGTACTTC. Full variable domain (missing parts from reference TRBV5-1 and TRBJ2-5): KAGVTQTPRYLIKTRGQQVTLSCSPISGHRSVSWYQQTPGQGLQFLFEYFSETQRNKGNFPGRFSGRQFSNSRSEMNVSTLELGDSALYLCASSHDRGGEETQYFGPGTRLLVL.

This chain links TRBV6-5 with TRBJ2-7; no firm D call. V was trimmed by 6 bases and J by 4 bases, leaving 13 bases between them. The CDR3 is made up of 13 amino acids. Germline loops: CDR1 MNHEY, CDR2 SVGAGI. In nucleotides, the CDR3 is TGTGCCAGCAGCCGCGGACGGTTATACGAGCAGTACTTC. Translation gives CASSRGRLYEQYF.